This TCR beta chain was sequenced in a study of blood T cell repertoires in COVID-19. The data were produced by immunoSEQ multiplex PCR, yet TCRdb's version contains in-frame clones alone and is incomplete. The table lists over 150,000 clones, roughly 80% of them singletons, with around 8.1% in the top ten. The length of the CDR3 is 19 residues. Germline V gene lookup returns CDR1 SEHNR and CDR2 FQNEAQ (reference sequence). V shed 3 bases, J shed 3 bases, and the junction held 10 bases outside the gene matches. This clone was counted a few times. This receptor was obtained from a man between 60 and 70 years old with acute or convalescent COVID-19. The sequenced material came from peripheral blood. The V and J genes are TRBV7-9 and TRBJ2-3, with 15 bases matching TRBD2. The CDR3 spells CASSFPGLAGGRLTDTQYF. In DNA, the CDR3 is TGTGCCAGCAGCTTCCCGGGACTAGCGGGGGGCCGTCTGACAGATACGCAGTATTTT. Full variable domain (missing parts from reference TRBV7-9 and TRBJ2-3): DTGVSQNPRHKITKRGQNVTFRCDPISEHNRLYWYRQTLGQGPEFLTYFQNEAQLEKSRLLSDRFSAERPKGSFSTLEIQRTEQGDSAMYLCASSFPGLAGGRLTDTQYFGPGTRLTVL.